This T cell receptor (beta chain) was captured by sequencing in a study of radiation and T cells in renal cell carcinoma. Produced via immunoSEQ multiplex PCR; TCRdb's table is partial and in-frame only. The data show some 130,000 clones, with 88% seen just once and more than 5% held by the top ten. The sample's time point: blood 2 weeks post-SBRT. As for treatment: 15 Gy SBRT to primary tumor, nephrectomy 4 weeks later. Radiation-treated patients gave blood at baseline, week 2 and week 4. Clear cell pathology was present in this patient's renal cell carcinoma. Trimming took off 6 bases at V and 7 bases at J, with 10 bases between the two ends. This CDR3 contains 10 residues. Germline values: CDR1 SQVTM, CDR2 ANQGSEA.

This chain uses TRBV29-1 with TRBJ2-7; no firm D call. This receptor was obtained from a woman aged 70-85 years with renal cell carcinoma. Sample: blood, taken from a patient whose treatment included radiotherapy and nephrectomy. The CDR3 coding sequence is TGCAGCGTCCGAAACGGGGAGCAGTACTTC. As protein: CSVRNGEQYF.